A single sample is the source of the 19 T cell receptor beta chains below, sequenced in a study of blood T cell repertoires in COVID-19. Clones were sequenced by immunoSEQ multiplex PCR, and TCRdb holds only the in-frame ones, with some missing. The repertoire holds 250,000 or so clones, with more than 85% as singletons. The sequencing input was peripheral blood. These receptors came from an older woman with active or convalescent COVID-19.

The chain combines TRBV5-1 with TRBJ1-1; 10 bases line up with TRBD1. Germline CDR1 and CDR2: SGHRS and YFSETQ. J lost 6 bases, V lost 4 bases, and 6 bases had no gene match. The CDR3 is 14 residues long. The CDR3 DNA follows: TGCGCCAGCAGCCTCCGGACAGGGGGGGCTGAAGCTTTCTTT. This translates into CASSLRTGGAEAFF.

The CDR3: CASTLDREIAGELFF. In DNA form, the CDR3 reads TGTGCCAGCACCCTAGACAGGGAGATCGCCGGGGAGCTGTTTTTT. This rearrangement joins TRBV6-4 to TRBJ2-2; TRBD1 aligns across 7 bases. With V trimmed by 7 bases and J by 6 bases, 11 bases remained unmatched. The CDR3 is 15 amino acids. The germline V gene has CDR1 MRHNA and CDR2 SNTAGT.

Turning to this clone: At the DNA level, this CDR3 is encoded by other sequences in the same sample as well. Written as DNA, the CDR3 is TGTGCCAGCAGTTTATCGGGCGCGGACAGGGGAAGTGGGGGCTACACCTTC. Translated: CASSLSGADRGSGGYTF. The chain couples TRBV28 to TRBJ1-2, with 9 bases fitting TRBD1. This CDR3 has 17 residues. The ends lost 1 base at V and 8 bases at J; junction bases unmatched: 14. Germline V gene lookup returns CDR1 MDHEN and CDR2 SYDVKM.

The rearrangement links TRBV2 to TRBJ2-7; TRBD2 agrees at 9 bases. The V segment lost 6 bases and the J segment 7 bases; nucleotides outside the gene matches: 10. The CDR3 is made up of 14 amino acids. Germline CDR1 is SNHLY and CDR2 is FYNNEI. This chain's CDR3 is CASRTSGGLGEQYF. DNA of the CDR3: TGTGCCAGCAGAACCAGCGGGGGGCTAGGAGAGCAGTACTTC.

The chain uses TRBV6-5 and TRBJ2-7; TRBD2 is a possible D gene (6 bases). The germline V gene has CDR1 MNHEY and CDR2 SVGAGI. Trimming pared 5 bases from V and 7 bases from J, leaving 18 bases between. The CDR3 contains 14 residues. The CDR3 here is CASSLWTNGGEQYF. As DNA, the CDR3 is TGTGCCAGCAGTCTTTGGACAAACGGGGGAGAGCAGTACTTC.

This clone was detected only a few times. The chain combines TRBV10-2 with TRBJ2-1; possible D gene TRBD1, 7 bases. This CDR3 has 15 residues. Between the trimmed V and J ends, which lost 4 bases and 10 bases, there was a span of 20 bases. The germline CDR1 and CDR2 sequences are WSHSY and SAAADI. CDR3 amino acids: CASSVFQGGLREQFF. The CDR3 bases are TGCGCCAGCAGTGTTTTTCAGGGGGGTTTAAGGGAGCAGTTCTTC.

The chain employs TRBV6-1 and TRBJ2-1; 9 bases fit TRBD2. Trimming removed 2 bases from V and 0 bases from J; junction bases left unmatched: 14. The germline gives CDR1 MNHNS, CDR2 SASEGT. The CDR3 is made up of 20 amino acids. Here the CDR3 reads CASSEKGGLAGDSSYNEQFF. DNA of the CDR3: TGTGCCAGCAGTGAAAAGGGGGGTTTAGCGGGAGACAGCTCCTACAATGAGCAGTTCTTC.

J is TRBJ1-1 and V is TRBV28; TRBD1 is a possible D gene (6 bases). The CDR3 is made up of 13 amino acids. V was shortened by 6 bases and J by 2 bases, with 10 bases between the two germline ends. The V gene's germline CDR1 is MDHEN and CDR2 SYDVKM. The CDR3 protein is CASREGGNTEAFF. The CDR3 DNA follows: TGTGCCAGCAGAGAAGGGGGAAACACTGAAGCTTTCTTT.

V is TRBV18 and J is TRBJ2-5; 8 bases are a match to TRBD1. Looked up from germline, CDR1 is KGHSH and CDR2 is LQKENI. V lost 6 bases to trimming and J lost 2 bases; unmatched junction nucleotides: 8. This CDR3 comprises 15 residues. This chain's CDR3 is CASSPTGDPQETQYF. CDR3 bases: TGTGCCAGCTCGCCGACAGGGGACCCACAAGAGACCCAGTACTTC.

The V gene is TRBV5-8, the J gene TRBJ2-1; perhaps TRBD1 as D (5 bases). Trimming took off 3 bases at V and 6 bases at J, with 13 bases between the two ends. Germline V gives CDR1 SGHTS, CDR2 YDEGEE. This CDR3 has 14 amino acids. The chain's CDR3 is CASSYRLPGNEQFF. CDR3 sequence (DNA): TGTGCCAGCAGCTACAGGTTGCCGGGCAATGAGCAGTTCTTC.

This sequence joins TRBV5-4 and TRBJ2-5, with TRBD1 identical over 9 bases. Germline values: CDR1 SGHNT, CDR2 YYREEE (reference sequence). The ends lost 5 bases at V and 6 bases at J; junction bases unmatched: 8. The CDR3 loop spans 14 amino acids. CDR3 nucleotide sequence: TGTGCCAGCAGACCACAGGGGGCGGAGAAGACCCAGTACTTC. It translates to CASRPQGAEKTQYF.

V is TRBV2 and J is TRBJ2-5; the D gene is possibly TRBD2 (6 bases). Germline V gene sequence: CDR1 SNHLY, CDR2 FYNNEI. V was shortened by 7 bases and J by 5 bases, with 20 bases between the two germline ends. This CDR3 has 15 amino acids. CDR3 in DNA: TGTGCCAGCACTCGGGTGACTATTGGGGGGGAGACCCAGTACTTC. It specifies CASTRVTIGGETQYF.

V usage is TRBV2 and J usage is TRBJ1-1; possibly TRBD1 for D (5 bases). Trimming removed 4 bases from V and 9 bases from J, with 18 bases in between. CDR3 length equals 14 residues. Germline lookup yields CDR1 SNHLY and CDR2 FYNNEI. CDR3 sequence (DNA): TGTGCCAGCAGTGTAGGGGAAGAACTCAAAAAAGCTTTCTTT. Protein product: CASSVGEELKKAFF.

Only a few counts were recorded for this clone. This chain links TRBV5-4 with TRBJ2-5; TRBD1 matches 12 bases. In germline, CDR1 is SGHNT, CDR2 YYREEE (reference sequence). J gave up 3 bases and V 4 bases, and 10 bases lay outside the gene matches. The CDR3 length is 17 residues. The chain's CDR3 is CASSLWDRGRKEETQYF. CDR3 coding DNA: TGTGCCAGCAGCCTATGGGACAGGGGGCGAAAAGAAGAGACCCAGTACTTC.

J is TRBJ1-5 and V is TRBV6-5; tentative D call: TRBD1 (6 bases). V was trimmed by 6 bases and J by 6 bases, leaving 12 bases between them. Germline V gene sequence: CDR1 MNHEY, CDR2 SVGAGI. The CDR3 loop spans 13 amino acids. CDR3 residues: CASRSGGAQPQHF. Written as DNA, the CDR3 is TGTGCCAGCAGAAGCGGGGGGGCTCAGCCCCAGCATTTT.

V is TRBV19 and J is TRBJ2-7; no firm D call. This CDR3 comprises 13 residues. Trimming removed 1 base at V and 0 bases at J, with 4 bases between. Germline V gene lookup returns CDR1 LNHDA and CDR2 SQIVND (reference sequence). This CDR3 reads CASSIGSSYEQYF. The CDR3 DNA is TGTGCCAGTAGTATAGGGAGCTCCTACGAGCAGTACTTC.

The genes are TRBV10-2 and TRBJ2-1, with TRBD2 identical over 8 bases. V trimming: 8 bases; J trimming: 1 base; junction bases outside the gene matches: 7. This CDR3 is 15 amino acids long. Germline CDR1 and CDR2: WSHSY and SAAADI. Here the CDR3 reads CASGRGGGSYNEQFF. CDR3 nucleotides: TGCGCCAGCGGGAGAGGCGGGGGGTCCTACAATGAGCAGTTCTTC.

J is TRBJ1-6 and V is TRBV11-2, with 9 bases identical to TRBD1. Losses at the gene ends were 1 base for V and 8 bases for J; bases not matched to a gene: 6. The length of the CDR3 is 16 residues. The V gene's germline CDR1 is SGHAT and CDR2 FQNNGV. CDR3 sequence (DNA): TGTGCCAGCAGCTTAGGGGGGACAGGGAGTTATTCACCCCTCCACTTT. Its protein product is CASSLGGTGSYSPLHF.

J is TRBJ1-1 and V is TRBV9; D is perhaps TRBD1 (5 bases). The V end was cut by 0 bases, the J end by 1 base, with 10 bases between. Germline CDR1 reads SGDLS; CDR2 reads YYNGEE. The CDR3 runs 15 residues. CDR3 in DNA: TGTGCCAGCAGCGTAGTGACAGCCTGGAACACTGAAGCTTTCTTT. As protein: CASSVVTAWNTEAFF.